The source of this T cell receptor (beta chain) is a study of shared clonotypes between healthy human individuals (dated by TCRdb to about 2020). Notes on the research overall: The cohort comprised two women and three men aged 18 to 49 years. For each donor, CD4 naive and CD4 memory were each run on three plates, CD8 naive on two plates, and CD8 memory on one plate. To estimate repertoire size and how much clonotypes are shared between individuals, the study performed deep sequencing of blood TCR repertoires from about five healthy adults. To increase sequencing depth and limit assay-specific biases, TCR repertoire library preparation and sequencing were carried out by different laboratories using diverse techniques. Each donor's leukapheresis produced roughly between roughly 0.94 and 9.5 billion PBMCs.

Using the deep immunoSEQ assay, multiplex PCR amplified TCR CDR3 regions from genomic DNA. Genomic DNA extracted from each cell subset was distributed evenly over all wells of several immunoSEQ 96-well plates, and each plate served as one replicate. For sorted subsets, each replicate PCR was loaded with around 220 ng genomic DNA, equivalent to 30,000 or so T cell genomes. Purified libraries were measured with a Qubit 3.0 fluorometer, size-checked on a Bioanalyzer 2100, and measured again with the KAPA Library Quantification kit. Every immunoSEQ 96-well plate was sequenced on a dedicated single-read 150-cycle Illumina NextSeq 550 flow cell. For the original study's pipeline: Because only junctional sequences without quality scores were contained in the immunoSEQ output, filtering matching that applied to full-length reads could not be performed. To assign V/J genes and CDR3, sequences were annotated against IMGT germline references using PyIR, a Python wrapper for IgBLAST v1.9. Reads with weak V/J assignments (E-value above 1e-6), missing CDR3, stop codons, out-of-frame junctions, or ambiguous translated residues were removed. V3J clonotypes were defined as sequences sharing an identical inferred V gene, J gene, and CDR3 amino acid sequence. Percentage overlap between repertoires was calculated by dividing the number of shared unique clonotypes by the size of the smaller repertoire. Richness of each repertoire was evaluated using RTK rarefaction, the Chao1 estimator, and Recon v2.1 estimates of unobserved clonotypes. For all TCRbeta clonotypes obtained by the gDNA method from four donors, generation probabilities were computed with OLGA. What TCRdb holds here is the immuneACCESS table cut down to in-frame rearrangements. Part of the clones is not present; checked against another copy, under half of the missing clones reflect an unresolved V gene, and the others are unexplained. The DNA gave D and trimming, while V, J and clone size come from that table. In all, the sample holds about 2.3 million clones, and 85% to 95% of those were seen once. The ten biggest clones cover about 0.39% of the sample.

From its cysteine to its phenylalanine, the CDR3 spans 11 amino acids. The CDR3 DNA has 33 bases and is translated from base 1. V and J are truncated by 8 bases and 2 bases respectively, leaving an intervening sequence of 7 bases. According to the germline V gene, CDR1 reads MDHEN and CDR2 reads SYDVKM. To note about this clone: The antigen it binds to is not known. Base qualities were left out, and no much larger clone turns up one base away.

The donors were healthy, HIV-negative adults with no recently reported acute infections or vaccinations. Every donor was a Caucasian adult living in Nashville, Tennessee, USA. CD4+ T cells were enriched through magnetic negative selection, after which naive cells were positively selected on CD45RA and the remaining negative fraction served as the memory subset. After blood collection by leukapheresis, PBMCs were isolated using Ficoll-Histopaque density gradient centrifugation and then cryopreserved in the vapor phase of liquid nitrogen. Purity and quantity of every magnetically sorted T cell population were checked by analytical flow cytometry. From each sorted fraction, genomic DNA was isolated and quantified by UV absorbance on a Nanodrop 2000c. What the research found in general, with its limitations: Based on pairwise subsampling, the degree of clonotype sharing among donors was expected to be affected by sequencing depth. Roughly 5% of naive CD4, 3.5% of naive CD8, around 2.3% of memory CD4, and about 0.4% of memory CD8 clonotypes were shared across a few donors. Naive subsets generally had larger estimated clonotype richness than memory subsets. Higher generation probabilities were observed for clonotypes shared by all four sorted-subset donors than for non-shared clonotypes. Because the study included a small number of donors, the genetic and exposure-history diversity represented was limited. Incomplete sequencing was indicated by rarefaction of sorted-subset datasets, despite the large sequencing depth. Sampling was restricted to blood, and TCR repertoires in tissue are likely to differ from TCR repertoires in blood.

This receptor was obtained from a young man in good health. Some clones in this sample may be carry-over from other donors' samples. The V and J segments used are TRBV28 and TRBJ2-7; the D gene lacks a confident call. The sample was naive CD4+ T cells from PBMCs. According to the study, the label for this sample's cell subset or site signals: CD45RA+ positively selected. The CDR3 reads CASGSTYEQYF. The sequenced DNA is TGTGCCAGCGGGTCGACCTACGAGCAGTACTTC.